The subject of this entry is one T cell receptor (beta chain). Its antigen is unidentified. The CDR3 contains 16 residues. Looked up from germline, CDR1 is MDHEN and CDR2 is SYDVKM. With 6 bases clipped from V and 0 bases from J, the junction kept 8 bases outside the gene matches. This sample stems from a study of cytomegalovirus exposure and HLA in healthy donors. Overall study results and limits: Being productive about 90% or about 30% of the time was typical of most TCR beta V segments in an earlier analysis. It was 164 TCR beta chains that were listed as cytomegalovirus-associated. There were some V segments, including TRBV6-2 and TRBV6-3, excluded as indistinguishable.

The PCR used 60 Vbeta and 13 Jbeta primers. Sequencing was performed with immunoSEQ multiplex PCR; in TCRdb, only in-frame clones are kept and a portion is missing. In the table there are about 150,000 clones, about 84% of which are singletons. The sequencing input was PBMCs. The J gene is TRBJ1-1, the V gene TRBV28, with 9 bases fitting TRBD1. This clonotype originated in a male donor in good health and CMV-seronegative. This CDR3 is CASRPGTGRLNTEAFF. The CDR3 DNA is TGTGCCAGCAGACCCGGGACAGGGCGACTGAACACTGAAGCTTTCTTT.